This T cell receptor beta chain comes out of a study of a mutant IDH1 vaccine in newly diagnosed glioma. For the study at large: Treatment recipients were around 62% male and about 40% female, and their mean age was about 40 years.

The time point was: baseline, week 1 (first vaccination visit). Treatment defined: pre-vaccination baseline after standard-of-care therapy. The repertoire was sequenced with immunoSEQ multiplex PCR; TCRdb's copy has only in-frame clones and lacks some. The data show roughly 84,000 clones, more than 65% seen once. Per germline, CDR1 SEHNR and CDR2 FQNEAQ (reference sequence). J gave up 8 bases and V 3 bases, and 0 bases lay outside the gene matches. The CDR3 runs 12 residues. The source was PBMCs, collected from a glioma patient treated with radiotherapy, temozolomide or both. This TCR was sampled from a man aged 35 to 55 with glioma. Some clones in this sample may be carry-over from other donors' samples. The chain links TRBV7-9 to TRBJ2-1; TRBD1 agrees at 8 bases. The CDR3 reads CASSLTGDEQFF. The CDR3, as DNA: TGTGCCAGCAGCTTGACAGGGGATGAGCAGTTCTTC.